The 8 T cell receptor beta chains in this list originate from one sample, sequenced in a study of TIL therapy for anti-PD-1-resistant metastatic lung cancer. Stated time point: pre-treatment sample, taken before nivolumab and TIL therapy. Tumor tissue came from excised metastases, mostly pleural nodules or supraclavicular lymph nodes. This was the immunoSEQ v3 assay. Only in-frame clones appear in the TCRdb table, and some are missing; sequencing was by immunoSEQ multiplex PCR. The sample lists approximately 87,000 clones, roughly two thirds seen once, with approximately 9.9% in the top ten. This material consisted of tumor tissue, taken at baseline. The receptors stem from a person aged 30 to 80 with non-small cell lung cancer.

The rearrangement uses TRBV6-6 and TRBJ2-3; the D is unclear. The length of the CDR3 is 13 residues. Trimming left V 7 bases short and J 0 bases short, with 8 bases between. The germline V gene encodes CDR1 MNHNY and CDR2 SVGAGI (reference sequence). CDR3: CASKAVSTDTQYF. CDR3 DNA: TGTGCCAGCAAAGCAGTCAGCACAGATACGCAGTATTTT.

The gene calls are TRBV30 and TRBJ1-4; D uncertain. V lost 1 base and J 8 bases, leaving 8 bases between the germline ends. CDR3 size: 12 residues. Germline V gene sequence: CDR1 GTSNPN, CDR2 SVGIG (reference sequence). The CDR3 DNA reads as TGTGCCTGGAGTGACTCCAACGAAAAACTGTTTTTT. Translating it yields CAWSDSNEKLFF.

The chain carries TRBV27 and TRBJ2-1, with 10 bases aligning to TRBD1. Germline CDR1 is MNHEY and CDR2 is SMNVEV (reference sequence). J was trimmed by 5 bases and V by 3 bases; bases with no gene match: 10. The CDR3 is 17 residues long. The DNA for the CDR3 is TGTGCCAGCAGTTTCGCCTCCTGGGACAGGGGAGACAATGAGCAGTTCTTC. It specifies CASSFASWDRGDNEQFF.

The rearrangement uses TRBV7-9 and TRBJ2-7, with D unresolved. Trimming pared 3 bases from V and 0 bases from J, leaving 6 bases between. The CDR3 spans 13 residues. The V gene's germline CDR1 is SEHNR and CDR2 FQNEAQ (reference sequence). The CDR3 region is CASSFGLSYEQYF. CDR3 bases: TGTGCCAGCAGCTTTGGCCTCTCCTACGAGCAGTACTTC.

This clone was recorded a few times. This sequence joins TRBV11-2 and TRBJ2-7, with TRBD2 matching 8 bases. V lost 0 bases, J lost 4 bases, and 8 bases stayed unmatched. The CDR3 length is 16 residues. The germline gives CDR1 SGHAT, CDR2 FQNNGV. CDR3 sequence (DNA): TGTGCCAGCAGCTTAGATCAAGCGGGGGTTACTTACGAGCAGTACTTC. Amino acids: CASSLDQAGVTYEQYF.

The V gene is TRBV7-8, the J gene TRBJ2-5; 9 bases agree with TRBD1. Germline V gene lookup returns CDR1 SGHVS and CDR2 FQNEAQ. V trimming: 5 bases; J trimming: 3 bases; junction bases outside the gene matches: 7. This CDR3 is built from 15 residues. CDR3 protein: CASSRRGDREETQYF. The CDR3, as DNA: TGTGCCAGCAGCCGAAGAGGGGACAGGGAAGAGACCCAGTACTTC.

The V gene is TRBV7-8, the J gene TRBJ2-7, with TRBD1 identical over 7 bases. Trimming cost V 1 base and J 1 base; bases outside gene matches: 7. The CDR3 loop spans 16 amino acids. Germline CDR1 and CDR2: SGHVS and FQNEAQ. CDR3: CASSLVNRGLSYEQYF. Written as DNA, the CDR3 is TGTGCCAGCAGCTTAGTTAACAGGGGATTATCCTACGAGCAGTACTTC.

CDR3 nucleotides: TGTGCCAGCAGCTTACAGGAGCAGCCCCAGCATTTT. Protein: CASSLQEQPQHF. The V call is TRBV7-8, the J call TRBJ1-5; no clear D. The CDR3 loop spans 12 amino acids. Germline V gives CDR1 SGHVS, CDR2 FQNEAQ. With 2 bases removed from V and 7 bases from J, the gap between germline ends came to 6 bases. The full variable domain, its missing parts supplied by reference TRBV7-8 and TRBJ1-5, is GAGVSQSPRYKVAKRGQDVALRCDPISGHVSLFWYQQALGQGPEFLTYFQNEAQLDKSGLPSDRFFAERPEGSVSTLKIQRTQQEDSAVYLCASSLQEQPQHFGDGTRLSIL.